This is a list of T cell receptor beta chains from one sample in a study of blood T cell repertoires in COVID-19. This table comes from immunoSEQ multiplex PCR, and its TCRdb copy is limited to in-frame clones, with some not included. The repertoire holds about 400,000 clones, with roughly 90% as singletons. Sequencing was performed on PBMCs or T cells enriched from blood (not recorded which). The source of these receptors is a woman in her thirties with acute COVID-19. Each CDR3 is given with its conserved first and last residue.

16	TRBV29-1	TRBJ2-6	CSAEGQSDSGANVLTF
15	TRBV23-1	TRBJ2-7	CASSQSTSGGVEQYF
14	TRBV10-2	TRBJ2-2	CASSGQGAVGELFF
17	TRBV10-3	TRBJ1-1	CAISESETGVRDTEAFF
14	TRBV25-1	TRBJ1-2	CASSDGTGGYGYTF
17	TRBV19	TRBJ2-1	CASSTWSSGGTYNEQFF
11	TRBV12-3/TRBV12-4	TRBJ1-4	CASSLTGKLFF
15	TRBV5-8	TRBJ1-1	CASSLARGANTEAFF
16	TRBV10-3	TRBJ2-1	CAISEGQVFNYNEQFF
16	TRBV27	TRBJ2-2	CASSRLAGANTGELFF
15	TRBV30	TRBJ1-4	CAWRDPRGTNEKLFF
20	TRBV4-1	TRBJ1-4	CASSQDLKTPGRIWDEKLFF
16	TRBV2	TRBJ1-6	CASSPFVNRVSSPLHF
14	TRBV7-9	TRBJ2-1	CASSLQEDYNEQFF
14	TRBV7-2	TRBJ1-1	CASSVRGPRYEAFF
17	TRBV5-1	TRBJ2-1	CASSLTTLAGANNEQFF
15	TRBV9	TRBJ1-5	CASSVGGGVGQPQHF